This T cell receptor beta chain came from a study of blood T cell repertoires in COVID-19. Everyone who took part was 18 to 89 years old, and they came from over 20 US areas. In the original analysis: For nucleated cells, counts were estimated from reference gene primer amplification. Using immunoSEQ multiplex PCR, the repertoire was profiled, and TCRdb retains in-frame clones only, with some absent. The V and J calls and clone size come from that table; D and trimming were worked out from the DNA. The repertoire includes some 160,000 clones, approximately 80% of them detected once, and roughly 8% sits in the top ten. Sequenced material: PBMCs or T cells enriched from blood (not recorded which). The TCR sequence derives from a woman aged 50 to 60 who had recovered from COVID-19.

The CDR3 bases are TGTGCCAGCAGCTTGGAGGGGCAGAATCAGCCCCAGCATTTT. Its protein is CASSLEGQNQPQHF. The rearrangement uses TRBV5-4 and TRBJ1-5; TRBD1 might be the D (5 bases). Germline V gene lookup returns CDR1 SGHNT and CDR2 YYREEE (reference sequence). The ends were cut back, 0 bases at V and 4 bases at J, with 8 bases in the middle. CDR3 length equals 14 residues.